The 10 T cell receptor beta chains below come from one sample, sequenced in a study of cytomegalovirus exposure and HLA in healthy donors. 13 Jbeta primers and 60 Vbeta primers were used for the PCR. TCRdb's table, derived via immunoSEQ multiplex PCR, lists solely in-frame clones and lacks some. Of about 160,000 clones listed, approximately 80% are singletons. The sample consisted of PBMCs. Receptors originate from a male donor in good health and CMV-seropositive.

The CDR3 is CASSLGLSRGYEQYF. CDR3 sequence (DNA): TGTGCCAGCAGCTTAGGTTTGAGTCGAGGTTACGAGCAGTACTTC. The rearrangement links TRBV13 to TRBJ2-7; D gene ambiguous. Between the trimmed V and J ends, which lost 0 bases and 4 bases, there was a span of 13 bases. This CDR3 has 15 residues. Germline loops: CDR1 PRHDT, CDR2 FYEKMQ (reference sequence).

The V call is TRBV11-2, the J call TRBJ2-1, with TRBD1 as a possible D gene (6 bases). Trimming left V 4 bases short and J 7 bases short, with 14 bases between. The germline V gene encodes CDR1 SGHAT and CDR2 FQNNGV. The CDR3 spans 14 residues. CDR3 region: CASSSLGARNEQFF. The DNA of the CDR3 is TGTGCCAGCAGCTCTCTGGGGGCCCGGAATGAGCAGTTCTTC.

A few counts support this clone. The chain employs TRBV6-5 and TRBJ2-7, with 7 bases aligning to TRBD2. V trimming: 6 bases; J trimming: 2 bases; junction bases outside the gene matches: 10. This CDR3 is built from 15 residues. Germline V gene data show CDR1 as MNHEY and CDR2 as SVGAGI. The CDR3 sequence: CASSPGEGTPYEQYF. The CDR3 coding sequence is TGTGCCAGCAGCCCCGGGGAGGGCACTCCCTACGAGCAGTACTTC.

A few counts support this clone. In DNA, the CDR3 is TGTGCCAGCAGCTTCGGGACTTATGAGGGAAACACCATATATTTT. This gives the protein CASSFGTYEGNTIYF. V is TRBV28 and J is TRBJ1-3; D is perhaps TRBD1 (5 bases). CDR3 length: 15 amino acids. Per the germline V gene, CDR1 is MDHEN and CDR2 is SYDVKM. The V end was cut by 6 bases, the J end by 4 bases, with 16 bases between.

The chain combines TRBV28 with TRBJ2-7; TRBD1 is a possible D gene (6 bases). This CDR3 spans 13 amino acids. From germline, CDR1 is MDHEN and CDR2 SYDVKM. The V end lost 6 bases, the J end lost 0 bases, and 9 bases lay between the germline ends. This CDR3 is CASRGQGSYEQYF. The CDR3, as DNA: TGTGCCAGCAGGGGACAAGGCTCCTACGAGCAGTACTTC.

This chain uses TRBV5-6 with TRBJ1-6, with unresolved D. Between the trimmed V and J ends, which lost 2 bases and 10 bases, there was a span of 10 bases. This CDR3 is built from 13 residues. CDR1 is SGHDT, CDR2 YYEEEE, per germline. For the CDR3, the DNA is TGTGCCAGCAGCTTTGTGGGAGAATCACCCCTCCACTTT. It yields the protein CASSFVGESPLHF. Based on the CDR3 plus reference TRBV5-6 and TRBJ1-6, the full variable domain is DAGVTQSPTHLIKTRGQQVTLRCSPKSGHDTVSWYQQALGQGPQFIFQYYEEEERQRGNFPDRFSGHQFPNYSSELNVNALLLGDSALYLCASSFVGESPLHFGNGTRLTVT.

The chain joins TRBV7-8 to TRBJ2-7, with a tentative D call TRBD1 (6 bases). Trimming removed 2 bases from V and 1 base from J, with 15 bases in between. CDR3 size: 16 residues. The germline V gene has CDR1 SGHVS and CDR2 FQNEAQ. The CDR3 coding sequence is TGTGCCAGCAGCTTACCGGGACACCCAAAATCCTACGAGCAGTACTTC. It specifies CASSLPGHPKSYEQYF.

The chain links TRBV11-3 to TRBJ2-1, with TRBD2 matching over 12 bases. Germline V gene data show CDR1 as SGHNT and CDR2 as YENEEA. V gave up 5 bases and J gave up 9 bases; unmatched junction bases: 11. The CDR3 runs 16 residues. CDR3 residues: CASSTIVGLAGLEQFF. CDR3 nucleotides: TGTGCCAGCAGCACAATAGTAGGACTAGCGGGACTTGAGCAGTTCTTC.

The chain carries TRBV25-1 and TRBJ1-2; D not resolved. The V gene's germline CDR1 is MGHDK and CDR2 SYGVNS. The CDR3 runs 13 residues. The ends were cut back, 2 bases at V and 7 bases at J, with 11 bases in the middle. The chain's CDR3 is CASSEGLSPGYTF. The CDR3 DNA reads TGTGCCAGCAGTGAAGGCCTCAGTCCTGGCTACACCTTC.

The CDR3 reads CASRGGGFSGANVLTF. DNA for the CDR3: TGTGCCAGCAGAGGCGGGGGGTTCTCTGGGGCCAACGTCCTGACTTTC. This chain links TRBV5-4 with TRBJ2-6; the match to TRBD2 covers 8 bases. V lost 5 bases, J lost 0 bases, and 4 bases stayed unmatched. Germline CDR1 is SGHNT and CDR2 is YYREEE (reference sequence). This CDR3 comprises 16 residues.